The 3 T cell receptor beta chains below were found in one sample sequenced in a study of blood T cell repertoires in COVID-19. Here immunoSEQ multiplex PCR was the method, and the copy in TCRdb shows in-frame clones only, minus some. Of under 450,000 clones detected, about nine tenths appear once; the ten largest clones hold about 0.86%. The specimen was PBMCs or T cells enriched from blood (not recorded which). Receptors were obtained from a woman between 35 and 50 years old who had been exposed to COVID-19.

In DNA, the CDR3 is TGTGCCAGCAGCCAAGGTACAACCGGGGAGCTGTTTTTT. Encoded protein: CASSQGTTGELFF. The chain couples TRBV3-1 (or the pseudogene TRBV3-2) to TRBJ2-2; D unclear. In germline, CDR1 is LGHDT, CDR2 YNNKEL (reference sequence). This CDR3 contains 13 residues. Trimming removed 1 base from V and 5 bases from J, with 5 bases in between.

The V gene is TRBV5-1, the J gene TRBJ2-3, with TRBD2 identical over 7 bases. CDR3 size: 17 residues. Germline CDR1 and CDR2: SGHRS and YFSETQ. V lost 0 bases, J lost 6 bases, and 13 bases stayed unmatched. CDR3: CASSLVPFRGGLDTQYF. Written as DNA, the CDR3 is TGCGCCAGCAGCTTGGTCCCCTTTCGCGGGGGTCTGGATACGCAGTATTTT.

This clone was seen once. The chain uses TRBV13 and TRBJ1-5; 8 nucleotides line up with TRBD1. J lost 4 bases, V lost 4 bases, and 3 bases had no gene match. The germline CDR1 and CDR2 sequences are PRHDT and FYEKMQ (reference sequence). The CDR3 is 14 residues long. CDR3 nucleotide sequence: TGTGCCAGCAGCTCGCAGGGGGCGAATCAGCCCCAGCATTTT. This translates into CASSSQGANQPQHF.